The T cell receptor (beta chain) under discussion was sequenced for a study of CD8 T cells in ankylosing spondylitis. Study-level findings and limits: There was a TCR beta motif, made of 7 or 8 highly homologous variants, that appeared characteristic of ankylosing spondylitis blood.

This clonotype has a handful of counts. The antigen is undetermined. Each TCR beta library was made by quantitative 5'-RACE that incorporated molecular barcodes. Using its own MiXCR run on the 5' RACE reads, TCRdb lists one record per CDR3 protein. Of around 340,000 distinct CDR3 sequences detected, 20% to 25% appear once; the ten largest clones hold about an eighth. The TCR comes from a male donor with ankylosing spondylitis or in good health (not recorded which). The specimen sequenced was blood, either unsorted or a sorted T cell fraction (not recorded which).

This chain's CDR3 is CSVESGLGVAGDTQYF. CDR3 bases: TGCAGCGTTGAAAGTGGTCTAGGGGTAGCCGGAGATACGCAGTATTTT. The gene calls are TRBV29-1 and TRBJ2-3, with D maybe TRBD1 (5 bases). The CDR3 consists of 16 residues. With 2 bases removed from V and 5 bases from J, the gap between germline ends came to 20 bases. The germline CDR1 and CDR2 sequences are SQVTM and ANQGSEA.